The T cell receptor beta chain under discussion was sequenced for a study of tissue T cells after allogeneic stem cell transplantation. Study-wide points: Few T cell clones were shared across patients, but motif clusters showed tissue-specific shared signatures. Within patients, tissue anatomy strongly shaped TCR repertoire composition.

This CDR3 spans 13 amino acids. V shed 4 bases and J shed 0 bases, with 5 bases lying between them. CDR1 and CDR2 from the germline V gene are SGHLS and HYDKME. Repertoires were generated with immunoSEQ multiplex PCR, while TCRdb's copy carries only in-frame clones and drops some. Among around 3,000 clones listed, over 40% were seen once. In the case of this clone: Its antigen is currently unknown. Gene and germline names: mouse. The read ends 1 residue shy of where the CDR3 ends; the end is completed using the germline J gene.

The time point denotes: mouse harvest day 14 after allogeneic transplant. Tail vein injection delivered 10^7 T-cell-depleted bone marrow cells and 10^6 splenic CD5+ T cells. B6 (H2b) cells into BALB/c (H2d) mice; tissues taken at day 7 or 14. V and J are TRBV12-2 and TRBJ1-4; D gene ambiguous. The sequencing sample was made of gut tissue. The receptor was derived from a female BALB/c mouse given C57BL/6 T cells with graft-versus-host disease after an allogeneic hematopoietic cell transplant. The DNA read from the CDR3 is TGTGCCAGCTCGAGGTTTTCCAACGAAAGATTATTT. Protein: CASSRFSNERLF. The CDR3 in its entirety is CASSRFSNERLFF.